This T cell receptor (beta chain) emerged from a study of PD-L1 blockade in urothelial cancer. Some clones are missing from TCRdb's copy, which holds only in-frame ones; the method was immunoSEQ multiplex PCR. The sample holds tens of thousands of clones, about 80% seen once. CDR1 SGHNT and CDR2 YYREEE come from the germline V gene (reference sequence). V gave up 0 bases and J gave up 2 bases, with 9 bases separating them. CDR3 size: 14 residues. Sequencing used PBMCs, obtained around atezolizumab (anti-PD-L1) treatment. The chain couples TRBV5-4 to TRBJ2-7; D remains unclear. This sequence was found in a man aged 65-85 years with urothelial cancer. The CDR3 sequence: CASSLGDFPYEQYF. The CDR3 bases are TGTGCCAGCAGCTTGGGTGACTTTCCCTACGAGCAGTACTTC.